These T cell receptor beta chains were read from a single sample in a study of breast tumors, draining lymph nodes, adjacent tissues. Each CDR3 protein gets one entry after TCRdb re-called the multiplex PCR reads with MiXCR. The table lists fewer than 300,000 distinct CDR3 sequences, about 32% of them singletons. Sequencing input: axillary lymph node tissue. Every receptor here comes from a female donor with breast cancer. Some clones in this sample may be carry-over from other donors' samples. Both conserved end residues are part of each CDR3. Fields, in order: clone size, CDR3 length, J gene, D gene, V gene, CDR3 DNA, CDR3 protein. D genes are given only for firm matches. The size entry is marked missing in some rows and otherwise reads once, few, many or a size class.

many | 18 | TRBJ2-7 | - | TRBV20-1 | TGCAGTGCTACTGCGTTACAAAAGGATTCTGCGGTACCGATCGAGCAGTACTTC | CSATALQKDSAVPIEQYF
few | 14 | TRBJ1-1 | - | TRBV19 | TGTGCCAGTAGTACCGCTGGTCGGCCCCCTGAAGCTTTCTTT | CASSTAGRPPEAFF
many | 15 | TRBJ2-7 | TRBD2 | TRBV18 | TGTGCCAGCTCACGGACTAGCGGGAGGGCGAACGAGCAGTACTTC | CASSRTSGRANEQYF
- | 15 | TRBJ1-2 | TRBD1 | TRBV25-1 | TGTGCCAGCAGTCCCTCGGGGACAGGTCCGGGCGGCTACACCTTC | CASSPSGTGPGGYTF
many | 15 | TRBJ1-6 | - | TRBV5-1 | TGCGCCAGCAGCTTGGCGCCAGGGATTTTATCACCCCTCCACTTT | CASSLAPGILSPLHF
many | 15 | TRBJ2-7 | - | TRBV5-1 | TGCGCCAGCAGCATACAACAGGGTTTTGCCTACGAGCAGTACTTC | CASSIQQGFAYEQYF
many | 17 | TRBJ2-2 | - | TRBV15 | TGTGCCACTAACCATGGTGATAGCGTCAGCTCTACCGGGGAGCTGTTTTTT | CATNHGDSVSSTGELFF
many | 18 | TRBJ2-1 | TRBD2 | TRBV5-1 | TGCGCCAGCAGCTTGGCGGTCGGAGCGGGAGGGCGGAACAATGAGCAGTTCTTC | CASSLAVGAGGRNNEQFF
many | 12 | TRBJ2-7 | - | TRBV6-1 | TGTGCCAGCGGGCACGGGACTCGCGAGCAGTACTTC | CASGHGTREQYF
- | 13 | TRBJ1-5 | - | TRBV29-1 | TGCAGCGTTGAAGAATTACAGAGGGAGACCCAGCATTTT | CSVEELQRETQHF
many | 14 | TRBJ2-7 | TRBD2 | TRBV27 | TGTGCCAGCAGTTTACGGTCTAGCGGGTACGAGCAGTACTTC | CASSLRSSGYEQYF
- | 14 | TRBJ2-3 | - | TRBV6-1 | TGTGCCAGCGATCTGGGCTCGACAGAGGGTACGCAGTATTTT | CASDLGSTEGTQYF
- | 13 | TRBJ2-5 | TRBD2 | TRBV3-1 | TGCGCCGGCGACTTGGGGGGGACGCAGACCCAGTACTTC | CAGDLGGTQTQYF
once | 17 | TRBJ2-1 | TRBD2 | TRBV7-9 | TGTGCCAGCAGCTTAGGTACTAGCGGAAGCTCCTACAATGAGCAGTTCTTC | CASSLGTSGSSYNEQFF
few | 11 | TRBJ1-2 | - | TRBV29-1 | TGCAGCGCCACGGGGGGGACCGGCTACACCTTC | CSATGGTGYTF
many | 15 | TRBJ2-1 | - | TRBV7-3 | TGTGCCAGCAGCTTCTCCGGGACCACATACAATGAGCAGTTCTTC | CASSFSGTTYNEQFF
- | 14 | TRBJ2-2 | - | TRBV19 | TGTGCCAGTAGTACCCTACAGATTACCGGGGAGCTGTTTTTT | CASSTLQITGELFF
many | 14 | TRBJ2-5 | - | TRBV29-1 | TGCAGCGTTGAACCGACAGTGGCCGGGTATACCCAGTACTTC | CSVEPTVAGYTQYF
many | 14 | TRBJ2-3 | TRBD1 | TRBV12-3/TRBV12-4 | TGTGCCAGCCAAGACAGGGTTACGGCAGATACGCAGTATTTT | CASQDRVTADTQYF
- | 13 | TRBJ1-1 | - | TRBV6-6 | TGTGCCAGCAGTTACGATCAGGACACTGAAGCTTTCTTT | CASSYDQDTEAFF
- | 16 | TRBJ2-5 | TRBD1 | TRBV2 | TGTGCCAGCAGTGCTAGAAAACAGGGGATACAAGAGACCCAGTACTTC | CASSARKQGIQETQYF
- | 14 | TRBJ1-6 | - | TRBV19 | TGTGCCAGTAGTATGAACGGACAGAATTCGCCCCTCCACTTT | CASSMNGQNSPLHF
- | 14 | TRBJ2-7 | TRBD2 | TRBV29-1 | TGCAGCAGTGGACTAGCGGGAGATCGGTACGAGCAGTACTTC | CSSGLAGDRYEQYF
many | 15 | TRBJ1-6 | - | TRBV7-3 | TGTGCCAGCAGCTTATCGGAGTGGGGTAATTCACCCCTCCACTTT | CASSLSEWGNSPLHF
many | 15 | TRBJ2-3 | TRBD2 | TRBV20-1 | TGCAGTGCTAGAGTAGGGACTAGAGAGCCGGATACGCAGTATTTT | CSARVGTREPDTQYF
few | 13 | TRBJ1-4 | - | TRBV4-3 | TGCGCCAGCAGCCAAGATTGGGGAGAAAAACTGTTTTTT | CASSQDWGEKLFF
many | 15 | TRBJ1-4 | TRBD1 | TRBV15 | TGTGCCACCAGCAGGAGATGGACAGGCAATGAAAAACTGTTTTTT | CATSRRWTGNEKLFF
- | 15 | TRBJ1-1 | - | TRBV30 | TGTGCCTGGAGTGTACCCGGGGAGAGGAACACTGAAGCTTTCTTT | CAWSVPGERNTEAFF
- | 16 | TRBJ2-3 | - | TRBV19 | TGTGCCAGTAGTATATTCGGGTTTTCTAGCACAGATACGCAGTATTTT | CASSIFGFSSTDTQYF
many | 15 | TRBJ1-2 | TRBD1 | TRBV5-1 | TGCGCCAGCAGCTCCTCGACAGGGAAAGGAGCTGGCTACACCTTC | CASSSSTGKGAGYTF
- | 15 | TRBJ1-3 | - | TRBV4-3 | TGCGCCAGCAGCCAATGGACGGCCTCTGGAAACACCATATATTTT | CASSQWTASGNTIYF
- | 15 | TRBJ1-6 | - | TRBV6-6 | TGTGCCAGCAGTCACTCCGGACAGTACAATTCACCCCTCCACTTT | CASSHSGQYNSPLHF
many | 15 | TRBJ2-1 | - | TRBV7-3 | TGTGCCAGCAGCTTCTGGAGGACAGAGGTTAATGAGCAGTTCTTC | CASSFWRTEVNEQFF
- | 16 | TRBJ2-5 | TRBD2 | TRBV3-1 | TGTGCCAGCAGCCTCCCGACTAGCGGGAGGGAAGAGACCCAGTACTTC | CASSLPTSGREETQYF
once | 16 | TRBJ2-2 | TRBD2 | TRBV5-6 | TGTGCCAGCAGCTTGGGACTAGCGGGTGAGACCGGGGAGCTGTTTTTT | CASSLGLAGETGELFF
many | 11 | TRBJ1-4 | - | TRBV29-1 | TGCAGCGTTGTTGTGGTTGAAAAACTGTTTTTT | CSVVVVEKLFF
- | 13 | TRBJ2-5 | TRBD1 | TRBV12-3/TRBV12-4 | TGTGCCAGCAGGGACAGGGAGATTGAGGCCCAGTACTTC | CASRDREIEAQYF
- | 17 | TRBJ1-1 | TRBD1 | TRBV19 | TGTGCCAGTAGTACCTGGGACAGGGGGCGGTTGAACACTGAAGCTTTCTTT | CASSTWDRGRLNTEAFF
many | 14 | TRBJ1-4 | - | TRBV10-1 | TGCGCCAGCAGTCCAGATTCTGCTAGGGAAAAACTGTTTTTT | CASSPDSAREKLFF
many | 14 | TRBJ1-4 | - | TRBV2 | TGTGCCAGCAGAGTTCAAGCAACTAATGAAAAACTGTTTTTT | CASRVQATNEKLFF
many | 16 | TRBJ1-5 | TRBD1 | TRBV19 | TGTGCCAGTAGTATACGGGACAGGGTCGGCAATCAGCCCCAGCATTTT | CASSIRDRVGNQPQHF
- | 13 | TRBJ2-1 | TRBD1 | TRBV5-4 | TGTGCCAGCAGCCTAGGACAGGCCAATGAGCAGTTCTTC | CASSLGQANEQFF
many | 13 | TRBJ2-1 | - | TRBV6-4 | TGTGCCAGCAGTGAGGGTCCGGGCTCTGAGCAGTTCTTC | CASSEGPGSEQFF
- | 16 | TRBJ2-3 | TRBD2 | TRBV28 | TGTGCCAGCAGTTTACTAGCGGGAGAAGGGACAGATACGCAGTATTTT | CASSLLAGEGTDTQYF
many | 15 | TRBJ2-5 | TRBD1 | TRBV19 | TGTGCCAGTAGTATAGGGATAGGGGGCCAGGAGACCCAGTACTTC | CASSIGIGGQETQYF
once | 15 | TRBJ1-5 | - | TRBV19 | TGTGCCAGCAGAATAGGACAGAATAGCAATCAGCCCCAGCATTTT | CASRIGQNSNQPQHF
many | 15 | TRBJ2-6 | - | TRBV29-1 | TGCAGCGCCAGGGGTGGACTGTCTGGGGCCAACGTCCTGACTTTC | CSARGGLSGANVLTF
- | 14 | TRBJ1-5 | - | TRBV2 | TGTGCCAGCAGTGACAGGGATGGCGTTCAGCCCCAGCATTTT | CASSDRDGVQPQHF
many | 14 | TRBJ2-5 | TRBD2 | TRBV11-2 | TGTGCCAGCAGCTTAAGCGGGAGTACAGAGACCCAGTACTTC | CASSLSGSTETQYF
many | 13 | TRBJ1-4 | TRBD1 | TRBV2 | TGTGCCAGCCGAAGGGGGCGCGATGAAAAACTGTTTTTT | CASRRGRDEKLFF
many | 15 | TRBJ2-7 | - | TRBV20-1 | TGCAGTGCTCTCCCCGGCCCCATGAGCTCCTACGAGCAGTACTTC | CSALPGPMSSYEQYF
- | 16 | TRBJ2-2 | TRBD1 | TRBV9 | TGTGCCAGCAGCGGACCGGGACAGGGCGGGTTCGGGGAGCTGTTTTTT | CASSGPGQGGFGELFF
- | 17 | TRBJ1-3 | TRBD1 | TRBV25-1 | TGTGCCAGCAGTGAATCCCGGACAGGGATTGCTGGAAACACCATATATTTT | CASSESRTGIAGNTIYF
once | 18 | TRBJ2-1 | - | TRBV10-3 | TGTGCCATCGGAGCCAGCAGCCTTGGTACAGGGATGTACAATGAGCAGTTCTTC | CAIGASSLGTGMYNEQFF
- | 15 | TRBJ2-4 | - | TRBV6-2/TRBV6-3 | TGTGCCAGCAGTTACACTATCCTAGCCAAAAACATTCAGTACTTC | CASSYTILAKNIQYF
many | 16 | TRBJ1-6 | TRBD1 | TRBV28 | TGTGCCAGCATCACAGGGGGCGCCTTCTATAATTCACCCCTCCACTTT | CASITGGAFYNSPLHF
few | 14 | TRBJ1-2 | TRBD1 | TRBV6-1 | TGTGCCAGCAGTGAAGGAGGGACAGGGGGTGGCTACACCTTC | CASSEGGTGGGYTF
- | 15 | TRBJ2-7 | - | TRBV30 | TGTGCCTGGAGTGTAGGGAATTCCGGGAACTACGAGCAGTACTTC | CAWSVGNSGNYEQYF
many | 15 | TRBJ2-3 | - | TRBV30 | TGTGCCTGGAAGAGGTTAGCAGCCGGCACAGATACGCAGTATTTT | CAWKRLAAGTDTQYF
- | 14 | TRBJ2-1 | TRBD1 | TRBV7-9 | TGTGCCAGCAGCTCGAGGACAGGGGGCAATGAGCAGTTCTTC | CASSSRTGGNEQFF